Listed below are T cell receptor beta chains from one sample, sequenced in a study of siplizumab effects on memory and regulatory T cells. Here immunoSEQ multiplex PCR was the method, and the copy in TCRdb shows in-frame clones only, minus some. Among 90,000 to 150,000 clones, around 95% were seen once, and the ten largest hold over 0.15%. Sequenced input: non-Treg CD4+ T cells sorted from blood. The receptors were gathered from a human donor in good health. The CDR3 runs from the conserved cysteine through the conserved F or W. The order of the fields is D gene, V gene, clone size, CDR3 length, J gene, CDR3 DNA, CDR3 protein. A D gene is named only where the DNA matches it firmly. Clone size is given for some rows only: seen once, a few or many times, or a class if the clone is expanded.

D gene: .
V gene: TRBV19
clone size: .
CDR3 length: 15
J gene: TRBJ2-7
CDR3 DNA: TGTGCCAGTAGTATAGTGGCAGGGAAGACCTACGAGCAGTACTTC
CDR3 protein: CASSIVAGKTYEQYF

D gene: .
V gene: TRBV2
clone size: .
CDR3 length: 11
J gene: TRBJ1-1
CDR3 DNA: TGTGCCAGCAGTTGGGGCGCTGAGGCTTTCTTT
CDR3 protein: CASSWGAEAFF

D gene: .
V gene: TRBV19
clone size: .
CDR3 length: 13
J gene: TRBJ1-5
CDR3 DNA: TGTGCCAGTAGTATAGGGGGGGTTCAGCCCCAGCATTTT
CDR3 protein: CASSIGGVQPQHF

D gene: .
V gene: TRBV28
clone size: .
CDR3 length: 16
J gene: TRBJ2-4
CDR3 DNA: TGTGCCAGCAGCCCACCCCAAAGACTAGCCAAAAACATTCAGTACTTC
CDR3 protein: CASSPPQRLAKNIQYF

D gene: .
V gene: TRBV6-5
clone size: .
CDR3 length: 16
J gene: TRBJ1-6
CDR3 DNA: TGTGCCAGCAGTTACAGTGTTTGGTCCTATAATTCACCCCTCCACTTT
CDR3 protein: CASSYSVWSYNSPLHF

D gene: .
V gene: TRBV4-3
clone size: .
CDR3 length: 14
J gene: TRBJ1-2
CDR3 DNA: TGCGCCAGCAGCCGAGAGGCAGCCGGCTATGGCTACACCTTC
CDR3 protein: CASSREAAGYGYTF

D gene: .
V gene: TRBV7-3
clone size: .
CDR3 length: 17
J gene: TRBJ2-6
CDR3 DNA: TGTGCCAGCAGCTCCCAGCCTGTTAGCTCTGGGGCCAACGTCCTGACTTTC
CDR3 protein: CASSSQPVSSGANVLTF

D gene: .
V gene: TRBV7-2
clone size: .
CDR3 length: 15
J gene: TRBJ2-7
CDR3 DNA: TGTGCCAGCAGCTTAGGGGGGATAGGCTCCTACGAGCAGTACTTC
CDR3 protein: CASSLGGIGSYEQYF

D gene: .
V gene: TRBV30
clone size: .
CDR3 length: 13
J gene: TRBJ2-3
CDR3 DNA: TGTGCCTGGATCAGGCAGATCACAGATACGCAGTATTTT
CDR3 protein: CAWIRQITDTQYF

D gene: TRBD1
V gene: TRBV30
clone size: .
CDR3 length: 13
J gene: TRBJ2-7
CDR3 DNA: TGTGCCTGGAGATCCGGACAGGGCTACGAGCAGTACTTC
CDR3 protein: CAWRSGQGYEQYF

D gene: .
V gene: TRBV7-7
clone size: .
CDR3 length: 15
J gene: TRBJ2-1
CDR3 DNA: TGTGCCAGCAGCGCCCTAACCAGCTCCTACAATGAGCAGTTCTTC
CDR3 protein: CASSALTSSYNEQFF

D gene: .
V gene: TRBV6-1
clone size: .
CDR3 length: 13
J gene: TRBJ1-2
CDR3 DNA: TGTGCCAGCAGGGGGGCAGGACTGTATGGCTACACCTTC
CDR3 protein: CASRGAGLYGYTF

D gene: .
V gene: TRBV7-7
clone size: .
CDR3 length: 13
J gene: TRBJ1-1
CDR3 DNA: TGTGCCAGCAGCCTTGGGGTGGACACTGAAGCTTTCTTT
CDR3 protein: CASSLGVDTEAFF

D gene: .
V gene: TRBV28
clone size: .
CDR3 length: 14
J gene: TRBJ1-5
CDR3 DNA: TGTGCCAGCAGTTTGAATCAGGGGCGTCAGCCCCAGCATTTT
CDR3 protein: CASSLNQGRQPQHF

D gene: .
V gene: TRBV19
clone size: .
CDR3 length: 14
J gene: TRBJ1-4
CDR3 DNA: TGTGCCAGTAGTCCCACGATACGAGGGGAAAAACTGTTTTTT
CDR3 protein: CASSPTIRGEKLFF

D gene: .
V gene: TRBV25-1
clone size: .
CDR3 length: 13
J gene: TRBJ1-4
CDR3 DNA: TGTGCCAGCAGTGACTGGACGGGCGAAAAACTGTTTTTT
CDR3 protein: CASSDWTGEKLFF

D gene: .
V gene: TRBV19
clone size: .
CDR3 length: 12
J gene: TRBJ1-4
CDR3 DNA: TGTGCCAGTCAAGGACTGGTTGAAAAACTGTTTTTT
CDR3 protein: CASQGLVEKLFF

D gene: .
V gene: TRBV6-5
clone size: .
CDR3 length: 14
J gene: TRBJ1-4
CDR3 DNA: TGTGCCAGCAGTAACCCGCGGGTCAATGAAAAACTGTTTTTT
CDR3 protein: CASSNPRVNEKLFF

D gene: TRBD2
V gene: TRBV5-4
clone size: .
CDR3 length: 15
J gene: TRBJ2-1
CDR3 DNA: TGTGCCAGCAGCTTGGGAGCGGGGGGGTACAATGAGCAGTTCTTC
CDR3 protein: CASSLGAGGYNEQFF

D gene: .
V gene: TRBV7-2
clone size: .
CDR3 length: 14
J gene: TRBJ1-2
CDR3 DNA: TGTGCCAGCAGCTTAGACCCGGACGTTTACGGCTACACCTTC
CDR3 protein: CASSLDPDVYGYTF

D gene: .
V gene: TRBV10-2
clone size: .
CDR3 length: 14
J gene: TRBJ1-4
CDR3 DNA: TGCGCCAGCAGTGAGAGTGGAGGGTTGGGAAAACTGTTTTTT
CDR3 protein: CASSESGGLGKLFF

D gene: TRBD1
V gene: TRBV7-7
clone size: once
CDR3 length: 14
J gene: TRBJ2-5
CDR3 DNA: TGTGCCAGCAGCTTCGGACAGGCTGGGGAGACCCAGTACTTC
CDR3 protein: CASSFGQAGETQYF

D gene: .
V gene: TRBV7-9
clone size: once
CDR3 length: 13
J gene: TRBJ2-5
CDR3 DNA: TGTGCCAGCAGCTTAGGGGGGGCTAACAGAAAGTACTTC
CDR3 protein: CASSLGGANRKYF

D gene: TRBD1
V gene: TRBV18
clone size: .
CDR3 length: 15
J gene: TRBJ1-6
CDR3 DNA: TGTGCCAGCTCACCAGACAGGGGAAGGAATTCACCCCTCCACTTT
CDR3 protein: CASSPDRGRNSPLHF

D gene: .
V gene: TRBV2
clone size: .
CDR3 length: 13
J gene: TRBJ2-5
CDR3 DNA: TGTGCCAGCAGTGAAAATGGCCAGTGGACCCAGTACTTC
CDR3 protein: CASSENGQWTQYF

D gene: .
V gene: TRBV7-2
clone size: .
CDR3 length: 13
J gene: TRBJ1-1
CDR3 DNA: TGTGCCAGCAGCTTACAGAGGAACACTGAAGCTTTCTTT
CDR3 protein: CASSLQRNTEAFF

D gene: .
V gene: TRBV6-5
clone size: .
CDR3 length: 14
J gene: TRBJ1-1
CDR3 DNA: TGTGCCAGCAGCTACTCACGGGGGGAAACTGAAGCTTTCTTT
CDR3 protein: CASSYSRGETEAFF

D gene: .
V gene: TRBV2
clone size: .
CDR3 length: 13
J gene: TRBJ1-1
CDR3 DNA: TGTGCCAGCAGTGGGCAGGGATACACTGAAGCTTTCTTT
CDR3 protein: CASSGQGYTEAFF

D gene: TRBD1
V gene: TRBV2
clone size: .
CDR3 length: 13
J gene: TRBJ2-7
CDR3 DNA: TGTGCCAGCACCCAGGACAGGGTCTACGAGCAGTACTTC
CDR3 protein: CASTQDRVYEQYF

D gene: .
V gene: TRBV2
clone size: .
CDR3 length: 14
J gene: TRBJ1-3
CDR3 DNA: TGTGCCAGCAGACCCCTGATCTCTGGAAACACCATATATTTT
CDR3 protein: CASRPLISGNTIYF

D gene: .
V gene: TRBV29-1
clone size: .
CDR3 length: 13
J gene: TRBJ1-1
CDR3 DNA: TGCAGCGTTGAGTCACAGTTGCAGGGTGAAGCTTTCTTT
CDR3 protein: CSVESQLQGEAFF

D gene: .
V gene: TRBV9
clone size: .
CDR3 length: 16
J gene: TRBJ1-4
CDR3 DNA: TGTGCCAGCAGCGTAGGTCAGTTCGGAACTAATGAAAAACTGTTTTTT
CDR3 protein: CASSVGQFGTNEKLFF

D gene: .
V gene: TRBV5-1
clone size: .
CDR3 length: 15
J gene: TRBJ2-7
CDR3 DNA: TGCGCCAGCAGCTGGACAGAGTCTACCTCCTACGAGCAGTACTTC
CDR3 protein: CASSWTESTSYEQYF

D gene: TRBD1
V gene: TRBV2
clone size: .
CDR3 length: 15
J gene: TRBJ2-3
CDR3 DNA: TGTGCCAGCAGTGCACAGGGGGCGGACGCAGATACGCAGTATTTT
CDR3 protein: CASSAQGADADTQYF

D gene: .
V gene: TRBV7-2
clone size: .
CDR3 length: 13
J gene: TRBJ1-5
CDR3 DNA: TGTGCCAGCAGCTTAGGGTGGGATCAGCCCCAGCATTTT
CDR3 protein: CASSLGWDQPQHF

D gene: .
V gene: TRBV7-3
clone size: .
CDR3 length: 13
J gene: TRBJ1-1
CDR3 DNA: TGTGCCAGCAGCTTAACTGTTGGGACAGAAGCTTTCTTT
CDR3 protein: CASSLTVGTEAFF

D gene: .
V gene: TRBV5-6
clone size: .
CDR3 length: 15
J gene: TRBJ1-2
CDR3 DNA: TGTGCCAGCGGAAACCCCCTACAGGGTCTCTATGGCTACACCTTC
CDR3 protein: CASGNPLQGLYGYTF

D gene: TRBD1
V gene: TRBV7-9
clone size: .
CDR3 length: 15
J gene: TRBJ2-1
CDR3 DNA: TGTGCCAGCAGCCGGACAGGGGGCACCTACAATGAGCAGTTCTTC
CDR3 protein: CASSRTGGTYNEQFF

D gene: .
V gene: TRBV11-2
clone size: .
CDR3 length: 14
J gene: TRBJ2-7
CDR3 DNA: TGTGCCAGCAGCTCCTCCCTTGTCACCTACGAGCAGTACTTC
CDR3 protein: CASSSSLVTYEQYF

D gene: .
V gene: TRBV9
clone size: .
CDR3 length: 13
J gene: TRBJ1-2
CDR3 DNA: TGTGCCAGCAGCGTAGACAGCCAATATGGCTACACCTTC
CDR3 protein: CASSVDSQYGYTF

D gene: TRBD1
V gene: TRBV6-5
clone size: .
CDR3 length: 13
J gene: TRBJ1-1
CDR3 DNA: TGTGCCAGCAGCTGGAGGGGGCATACTGAAGCTTTCTTT
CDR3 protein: CASSWRGHTEAFF

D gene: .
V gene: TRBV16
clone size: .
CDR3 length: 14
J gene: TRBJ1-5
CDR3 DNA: TGTGCCAGCAGCCCTAGACCGGAAAATCAGCCCCAGCATTTT
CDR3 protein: CASSPRPENQPQHF

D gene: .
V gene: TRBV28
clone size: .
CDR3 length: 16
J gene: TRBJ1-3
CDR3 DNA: TGTGCCAGCAGTCCGGGGACCGGAAGCTCTGGAAACACCATATATTTT
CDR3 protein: CASSPGTGSSGNTIYF

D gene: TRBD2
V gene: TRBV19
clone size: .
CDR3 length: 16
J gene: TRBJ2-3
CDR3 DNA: TGTGCCAGTAGTTCCTTAGCGGGGGAAAGCACAGATACGCAGTATTTT
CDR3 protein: CASSSLAGESTDTQYF

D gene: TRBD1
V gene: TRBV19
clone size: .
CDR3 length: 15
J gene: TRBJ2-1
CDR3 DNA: TGTGCCAGCCTGGACAGGCGAGGCTCCTACAATGAGCAGTTCTTC
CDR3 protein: CASLDRRGSYNEQFF

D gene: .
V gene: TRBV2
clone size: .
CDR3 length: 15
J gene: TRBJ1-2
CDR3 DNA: TGTGCCAGCAGTCCAGGACCTCGTACGGGCTATGGCTACACCTTC
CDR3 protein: CASSPGPRTGYGYTF

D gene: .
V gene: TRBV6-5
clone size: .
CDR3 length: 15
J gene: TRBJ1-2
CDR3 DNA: TGTGCCAGCAGTTATATCCCGGGAAATGGGTATGGCTACACCTTC
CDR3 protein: CASSYIPGNGYGYTF

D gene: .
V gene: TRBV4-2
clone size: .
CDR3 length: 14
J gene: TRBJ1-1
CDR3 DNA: TGTGCCAGCAGCCAGGCCGGGGCCGACACTGAAGCTTTCTTT
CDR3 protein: CASSQAGADTEAFF

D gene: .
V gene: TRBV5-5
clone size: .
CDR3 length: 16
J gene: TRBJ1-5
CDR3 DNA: TGTGCCAGCAGCCTTGGGACGGACCTACGCAATCAGCCCCAGCATTTT
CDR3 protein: CASSLGTDLRNQPQHF

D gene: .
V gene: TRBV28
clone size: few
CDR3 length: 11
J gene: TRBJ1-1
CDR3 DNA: TGTGCCAGTCAGGGGATCACTGAAGCTTTCTTT
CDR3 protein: CASQGITEAFF

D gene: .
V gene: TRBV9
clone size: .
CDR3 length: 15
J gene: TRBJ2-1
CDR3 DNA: TGTGCCAGCAGCGTAGCTGTCGGGACCCACAATGAGCAGTTCTTC
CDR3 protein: CASSVAVGTHNEQFF

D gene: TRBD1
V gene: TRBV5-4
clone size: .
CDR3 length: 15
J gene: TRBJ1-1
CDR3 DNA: TGTGCCAGCCGTGACAGGGGGGTTCAGGACACTGAAGCTTTCTTT
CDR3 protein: CASRDRGVQDTEAFF

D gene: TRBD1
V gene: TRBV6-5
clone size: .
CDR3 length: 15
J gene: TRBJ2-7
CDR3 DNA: TGTGCCAGCAGTTACCGGGACAGGGGAGGTTACGAGCAGTACTTC
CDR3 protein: CASSYRDRGGYEQYF